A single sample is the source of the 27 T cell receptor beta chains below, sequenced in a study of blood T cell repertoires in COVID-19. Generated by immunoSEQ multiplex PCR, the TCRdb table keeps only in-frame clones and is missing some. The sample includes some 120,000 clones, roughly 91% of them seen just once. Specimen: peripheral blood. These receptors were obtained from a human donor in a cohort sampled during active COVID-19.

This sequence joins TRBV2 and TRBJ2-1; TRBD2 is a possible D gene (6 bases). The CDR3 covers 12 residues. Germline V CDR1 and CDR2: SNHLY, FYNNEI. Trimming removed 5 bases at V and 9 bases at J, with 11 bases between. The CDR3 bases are TGTGCCAGCAGTCAGACCGGGAGTGAGCAGTTCTTC. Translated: CASSQTGSEQFF.

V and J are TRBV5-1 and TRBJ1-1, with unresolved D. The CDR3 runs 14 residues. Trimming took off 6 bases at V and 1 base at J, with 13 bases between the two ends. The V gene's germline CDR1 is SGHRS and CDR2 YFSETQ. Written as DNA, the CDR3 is TGCGCCAGCACCACCGAGAGAGCGAACACTGAAGCTTTCTTT. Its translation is CASTTERANTEAFF. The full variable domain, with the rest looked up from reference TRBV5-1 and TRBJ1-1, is KAGVTQTPRYLIKTRGQQVTLSCSPISGHRSVSWYQQTPGQGLQFLFEYFSETQRNKGNFPGRFSGRQFSNSRSEMNVSTLELGDSALYLCASTTERANTEAFFGQGTRLTVV.

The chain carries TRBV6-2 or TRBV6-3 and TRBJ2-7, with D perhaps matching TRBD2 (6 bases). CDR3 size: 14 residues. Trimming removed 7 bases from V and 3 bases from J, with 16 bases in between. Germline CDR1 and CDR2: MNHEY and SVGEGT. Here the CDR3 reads CASTPAGRLYEQYF. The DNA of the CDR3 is TGTGCCAGCACCCCCGCGGGACGGCTCTACGAGCAGTACTTC.

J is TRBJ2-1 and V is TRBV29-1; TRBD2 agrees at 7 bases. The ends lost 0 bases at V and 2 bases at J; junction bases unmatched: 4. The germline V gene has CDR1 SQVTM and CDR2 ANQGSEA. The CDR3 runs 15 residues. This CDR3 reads CSVEDHGTTYNEQFF. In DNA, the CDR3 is TGCAGCGTTGAAGATCACGGGACTACCTACAATGAGCAGTTCTTC.

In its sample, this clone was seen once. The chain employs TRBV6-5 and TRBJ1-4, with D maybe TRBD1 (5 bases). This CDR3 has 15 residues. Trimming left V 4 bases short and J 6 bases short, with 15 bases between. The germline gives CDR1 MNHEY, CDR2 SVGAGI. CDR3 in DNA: TGTGCCAGCAGTTTTGGGAGGGGAGGCGATGAAAAACTGTTTTTT. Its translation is CASSFGRGGDEKLFF.

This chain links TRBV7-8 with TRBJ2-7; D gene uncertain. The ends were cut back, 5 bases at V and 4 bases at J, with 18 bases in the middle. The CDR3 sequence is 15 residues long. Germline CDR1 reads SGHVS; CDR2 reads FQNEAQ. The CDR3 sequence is CASSTPKRPGYEQYF. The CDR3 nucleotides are TGTGCCAGCAGCACCCCTAAGCGCCCCGGTTACGAGCAGTACTTC.

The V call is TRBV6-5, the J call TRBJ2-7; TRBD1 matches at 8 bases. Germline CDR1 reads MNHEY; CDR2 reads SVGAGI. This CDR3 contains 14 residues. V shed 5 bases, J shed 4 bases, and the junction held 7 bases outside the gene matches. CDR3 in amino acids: CASSNRDRLYEQYF. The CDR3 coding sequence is TGTGCCAGCAGTAACCGGGACAGGCTATACGAGCAGTACTTC.

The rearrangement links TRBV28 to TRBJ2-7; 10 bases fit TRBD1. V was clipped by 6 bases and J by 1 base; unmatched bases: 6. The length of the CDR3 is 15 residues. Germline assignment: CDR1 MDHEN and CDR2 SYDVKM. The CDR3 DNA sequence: TGTGCCAGCAGGAACCGACAGGGGGCGTCCTACGAGCAGTACTTC. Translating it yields CASRNRQGASYEQYF.

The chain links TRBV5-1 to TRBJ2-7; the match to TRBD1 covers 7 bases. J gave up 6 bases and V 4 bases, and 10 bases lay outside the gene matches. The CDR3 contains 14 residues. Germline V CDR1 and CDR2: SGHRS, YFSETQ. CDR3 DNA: TGCGCCAGCAGCATACAGGGGAATTTAGGCGAGCAGTACTTC. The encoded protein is CASSIQGNLGEQYF.

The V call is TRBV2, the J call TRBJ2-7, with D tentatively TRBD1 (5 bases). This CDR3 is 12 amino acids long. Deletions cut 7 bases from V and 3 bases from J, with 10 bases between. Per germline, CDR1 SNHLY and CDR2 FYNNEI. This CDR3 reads CASTQGIYEQYF. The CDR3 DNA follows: TGTGCCAGCACCCAGGGTATCTACGAGCAGTACTTC. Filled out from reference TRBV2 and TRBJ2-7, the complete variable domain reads EPEVTQTPSHQVTQMGQEVILRCVPISNHLYFYWYRQILGQKVEFLVSFYNNEISEKSEIFDDQFSVERPDGSNFTLKIRSTKLEDSAMYFCASTQGIYEQYFGPGTRLTVT.

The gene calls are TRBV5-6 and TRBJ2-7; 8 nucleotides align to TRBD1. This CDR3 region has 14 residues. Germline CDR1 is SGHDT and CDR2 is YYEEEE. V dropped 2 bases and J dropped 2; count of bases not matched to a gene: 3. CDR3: CASSFPDRAYEQYF. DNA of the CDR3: TGTGCCAGCAGCTTCCCGGACAGGGCCTACGAGCAGTACTTC.

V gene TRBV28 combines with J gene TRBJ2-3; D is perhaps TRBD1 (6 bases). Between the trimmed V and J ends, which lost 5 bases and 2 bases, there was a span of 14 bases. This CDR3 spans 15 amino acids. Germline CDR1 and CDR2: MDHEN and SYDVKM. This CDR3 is CASSPGTLDTDTQYF. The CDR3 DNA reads TGTGCCAGCAGTCCCGGGACACTAGACACAGATACGCAGTATTTT.

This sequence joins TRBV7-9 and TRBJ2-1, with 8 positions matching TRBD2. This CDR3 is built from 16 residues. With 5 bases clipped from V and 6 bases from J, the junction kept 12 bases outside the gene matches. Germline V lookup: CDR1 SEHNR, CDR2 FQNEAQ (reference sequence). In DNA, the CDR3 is TGTGCCAGCAGCCCCCGACTAGCGAACTACATCAATGAGCAGTTCTTC. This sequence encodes CASSPRLANYINEQFF.

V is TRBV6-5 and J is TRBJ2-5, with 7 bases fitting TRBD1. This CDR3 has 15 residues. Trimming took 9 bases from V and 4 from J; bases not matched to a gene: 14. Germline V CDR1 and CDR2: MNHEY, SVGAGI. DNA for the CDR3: TGTGCCAGTGTACCCTTTATACAGGGGTCAGAGACCCAGTACTTC. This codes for CASVPFIQGSETQYF.

CDR3 DNA sequence: TGCGCCAGCAGTGAGGTGGCGGGAGTGTACTATGAGCAGTTCTTC. Translation gives CASSEVAGVYYEQFF. V and J are TRBV10-2 and TRBJ2-1, with 7 nucleotides matching TRBD2. The V gene end was trimmed by 2 bases and the J gene end by 8 bases; junction bases not matched to a gene: 9. The germline CDR1 and CDR2 sequences are WSHSY and SAAADI. This CDR3 is built from 15 residues.

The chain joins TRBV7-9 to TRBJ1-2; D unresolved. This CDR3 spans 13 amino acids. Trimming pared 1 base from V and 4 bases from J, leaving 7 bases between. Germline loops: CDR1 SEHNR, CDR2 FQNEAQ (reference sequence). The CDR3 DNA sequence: TGTGCCAGCAGCTTAGGGGCCTTCTATGGCTACACCTTC. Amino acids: CASSLGAFYGYTF. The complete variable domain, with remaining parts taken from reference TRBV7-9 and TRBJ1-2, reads DTGVSQNPRHKITKRGQNVTFRCDPISEHNRLYWYRQTLGQGPEFLTYFQNEAQLEKSRLLSDRFSAERPKGSFSTLEIQRTEQGDSAMYLCASSLGAFYGYTFGSGTRLTVV.

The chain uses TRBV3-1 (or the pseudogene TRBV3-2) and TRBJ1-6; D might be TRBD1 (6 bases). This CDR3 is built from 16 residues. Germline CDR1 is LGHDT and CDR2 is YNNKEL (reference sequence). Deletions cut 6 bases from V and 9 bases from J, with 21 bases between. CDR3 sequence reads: CASRPLQGGIRSPLHF. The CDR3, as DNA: TGTGCCAGCAGGCCCTTACAGGGTGGAATTCGTTCACCCCTCCACTTT.

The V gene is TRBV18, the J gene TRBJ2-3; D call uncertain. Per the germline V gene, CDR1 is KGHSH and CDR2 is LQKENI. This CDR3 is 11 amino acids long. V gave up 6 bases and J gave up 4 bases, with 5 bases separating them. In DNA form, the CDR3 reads TGTGCCAGCTCGCGCTCAGATACGCAGTATTTT. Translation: CASSRSDTQYF.

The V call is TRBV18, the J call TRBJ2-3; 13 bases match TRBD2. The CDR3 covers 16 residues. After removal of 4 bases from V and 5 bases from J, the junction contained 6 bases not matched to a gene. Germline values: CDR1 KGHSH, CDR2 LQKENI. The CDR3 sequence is CASSRGLAGAGDTQYF. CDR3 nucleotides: TGTGCCAGCTCACGAGGACTAGCGGGAGCGGGAGATACGCAGTATTTT. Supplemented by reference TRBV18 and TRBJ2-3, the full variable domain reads NAGVMQNPRHLVRRRGQEARLRCSPMKGHSHVYWYRQLPEEGLKFMVYLQKENIIDESGMPKERFSAEFPKEGPSILRIQQVVRGDSAAYFCASSRGLAGAGDTQYFGPGTRLTVL.

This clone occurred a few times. The CDR3 loop is CASSDWGSSAPNEKLFF. In nucleotides, the CDR3 is TGTGCCAGCAGTGACTGGGGCAGCTCGGCGCCTAATGAAAAACTGTTTTTT. J is TRBJ1-4 and V is TRBV25-1, with a tentative D call TRBD1 (5 bases). The CDR3 runs 17 residues. The V end was cut by 3 bases, the J end by 3 bases, with 17 bases between. Germline-derived CDR1 and CDR2 are MGHDK and SYGVNS.

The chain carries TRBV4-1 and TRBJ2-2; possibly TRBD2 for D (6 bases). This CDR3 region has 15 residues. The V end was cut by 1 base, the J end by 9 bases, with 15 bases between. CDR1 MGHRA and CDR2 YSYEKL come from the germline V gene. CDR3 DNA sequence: TGCGCCAGCAGCCAAGTTAGCCAGGGAGGTAGGGAGCTGTTTTTT. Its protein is CASSQVSQGGRELFF.

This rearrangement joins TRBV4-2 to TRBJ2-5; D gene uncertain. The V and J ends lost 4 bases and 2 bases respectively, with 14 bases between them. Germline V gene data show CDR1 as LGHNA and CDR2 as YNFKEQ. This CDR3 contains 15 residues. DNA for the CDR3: TGTGCCAGCAGCCGAGTGCCCGCCTCACAAGAGACCCAGTACTTC. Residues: CASSRVPASQETQYF.

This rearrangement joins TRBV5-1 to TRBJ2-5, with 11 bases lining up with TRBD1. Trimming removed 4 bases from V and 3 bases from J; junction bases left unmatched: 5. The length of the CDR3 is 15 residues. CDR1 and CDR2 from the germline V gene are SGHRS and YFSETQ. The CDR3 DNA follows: TGCGCCAGCAGCACCGGGGACAGGGGGAAAGAGACCCAGTACTTC. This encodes CASSTGDRGKETQYF. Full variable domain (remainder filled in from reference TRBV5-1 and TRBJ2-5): KAGVTQTPRYLIKTRGQQVTLSCSPISGHRSVSWYQQTPGQGLQFLFEYFSETQRNKGNFPGRFSGRQFSNSRSEMNVSTLELGDSALYLCASSTGDRGKETQYFGPGTRLLVL.

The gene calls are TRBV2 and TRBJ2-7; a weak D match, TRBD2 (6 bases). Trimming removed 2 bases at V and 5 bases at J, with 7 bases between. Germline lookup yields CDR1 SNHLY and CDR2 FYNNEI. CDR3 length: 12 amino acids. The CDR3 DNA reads TGTGCCAGCAGTGAACGGGGGAACGAGCAGTACTTC. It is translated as CASSERGNEQYF.

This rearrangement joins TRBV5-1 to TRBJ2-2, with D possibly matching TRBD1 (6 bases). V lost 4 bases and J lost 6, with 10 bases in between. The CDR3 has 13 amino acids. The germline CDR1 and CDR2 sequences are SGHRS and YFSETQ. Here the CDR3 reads CASSLTGPGELFF. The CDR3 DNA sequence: TGCGCCAGCAGCCTCACAGGGCCCGGGGAGCTGTTTTTT.

CDR3 region: CASTLESFRDEQFF. CDR3 coding DNA: TGTGCCAGCACCCTAGAGAGCTTCAGGGATGAGCAGTTCTTC. V is TRBV5-8 and J is TRBJ2-1, with D maybe TRBD1 (5 bases). The CDR3 runs 14 residues. Trimming pared 6 bases from V and 8 bases from J, leaving 18 bases between. Germline V gives CDR1 SGHTS, CDR2 YDEGEE. The full variable domain, in which reference TRBV5-8 and TRBJ2-1 provide the parts outside the CDR3, is EAGVTQSPTHLIKTRGQQATLRCSPISGHTSVYWYQQALGLGLQFLLWYDEGEERNRGNFPPRFSGRQFPNYSSELNVNALELEDSALYLCASTLESFRDEQFFGPGTRLTVL.

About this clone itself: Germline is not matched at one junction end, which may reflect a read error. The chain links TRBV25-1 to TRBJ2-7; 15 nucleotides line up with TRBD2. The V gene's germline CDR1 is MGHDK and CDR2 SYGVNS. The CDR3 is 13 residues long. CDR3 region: CASSGGLAGGNHF. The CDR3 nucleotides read TGTGCCAGCAGTGGGGGACTAGCGGGAGGTAATCACTTC.